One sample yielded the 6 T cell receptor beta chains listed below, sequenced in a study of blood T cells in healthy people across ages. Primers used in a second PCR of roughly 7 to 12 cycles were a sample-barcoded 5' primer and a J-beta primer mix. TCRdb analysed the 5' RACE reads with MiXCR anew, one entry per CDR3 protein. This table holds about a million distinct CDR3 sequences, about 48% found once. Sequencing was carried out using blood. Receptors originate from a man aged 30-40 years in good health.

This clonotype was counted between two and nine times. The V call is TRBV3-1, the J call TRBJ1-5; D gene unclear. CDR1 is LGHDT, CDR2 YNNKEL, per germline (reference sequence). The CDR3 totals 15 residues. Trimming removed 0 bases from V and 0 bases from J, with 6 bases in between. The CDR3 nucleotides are TGTGCCAGCAGCCAAGATATCGGTAGCAATCAGCCCCAGCATTTT. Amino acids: CASSQDIGSNQPQHF. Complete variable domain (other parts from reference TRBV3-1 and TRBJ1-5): DTAVSQTPKYLVTQMGNDKSIKCEQNLGHDTMYWYKQDSKKFLKIMFSYNNKELIINETVPNRFSPKSPDKAHLNLHINSLELGDSAVYFCASSQDIGSNQPQHFGDGTRLSIL.

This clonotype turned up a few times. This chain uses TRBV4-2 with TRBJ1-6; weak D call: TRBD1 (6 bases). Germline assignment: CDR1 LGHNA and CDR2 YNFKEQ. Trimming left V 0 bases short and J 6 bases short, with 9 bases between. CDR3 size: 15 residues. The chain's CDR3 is CASSQETGPNSPLHF. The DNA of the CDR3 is TGTGCCAGCAGCCAAGAAACAGGGCCTAATTCACCCCTCCACTTT.

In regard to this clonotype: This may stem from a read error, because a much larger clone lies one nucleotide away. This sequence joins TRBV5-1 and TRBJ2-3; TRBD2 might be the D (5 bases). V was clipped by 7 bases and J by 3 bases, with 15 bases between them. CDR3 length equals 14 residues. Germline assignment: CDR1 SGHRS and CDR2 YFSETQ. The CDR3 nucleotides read TGCGCCAGCGAACTAGGGAGCTGGACAGATACGCAGTATTTT. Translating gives CASELGSWTDTQYF.

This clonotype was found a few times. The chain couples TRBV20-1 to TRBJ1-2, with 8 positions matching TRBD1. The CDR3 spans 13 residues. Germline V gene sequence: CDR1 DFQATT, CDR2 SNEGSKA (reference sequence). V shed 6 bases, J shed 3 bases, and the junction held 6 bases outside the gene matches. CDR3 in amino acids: CSAPRTGYYGYTF. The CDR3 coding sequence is TGCAGTGCCCCCAGGACAGGGTACTATGGCTACACCTTC.

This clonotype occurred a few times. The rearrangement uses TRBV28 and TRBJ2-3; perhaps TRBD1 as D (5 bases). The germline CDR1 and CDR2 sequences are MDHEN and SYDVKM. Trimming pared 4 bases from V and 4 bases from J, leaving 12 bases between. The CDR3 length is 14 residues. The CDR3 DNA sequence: TGTGCCAGCAGTTGGTCCTCCAGGGCAGATACGCAGTATTTT. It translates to CASSWSSRADTQYF.

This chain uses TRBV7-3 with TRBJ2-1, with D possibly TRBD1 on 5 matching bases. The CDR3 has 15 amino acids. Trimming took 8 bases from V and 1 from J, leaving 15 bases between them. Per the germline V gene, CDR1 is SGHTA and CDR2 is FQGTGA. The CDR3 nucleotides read TGTGCCAGCGCTGCAGGGTTTCAGTCCTACAATGAGCAGTTCTTC. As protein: CASAAGFQSYNEQFF.